This T cell receptor (beta chain) was recovered during a study of shared clonotypes between healthy human individuals. Study as a whole: The study used three CD4 naive, three CD4 memory, two CD8 naive and one CD8 memory plate per donor. General study points: When naive CD4 clonotypes were compared across a few donors, around 5% were shared.

Points on this clone: Its target is unknown.

J lost 14 bases, V lost 5 bases, and 14 bases had no gene match. CDR1 SGHTA and CDR2 FQGNSA come from the germline V gene. CDR3 length: 14 residues. Generated by immunoSEQ multiplex PCR, the TCRdb table keeps only in-frame clones and is missing some. The profile shows some 1.4 million clones, 96% of them singletons. J is TRBJ2-5 and V is TRBV7-2; TRBD2 agrees at 10 bases. The sample was naive CD4+ T cells sorted from blood. Subset meaning: CD45RA+ positively selected. The origin of this receptor is a man younger than 45 in good health. CDR3 bases: TGTGCCAGCAGCCCCCCGGGACTAGCGTTGCCCCCTTACTTC. This translates into CASSPPGLALPPYF.